The next 26 T cell receptor beta chains were all read from a single sample in a study of prognosis after radiotherapy for stage I lung cancer. The TCR beta CDR3 region was amplified from genomic DNA, with two rounds of multiplex PCR being used for the amplification. Round one of PCR was performed, and it used primers specific to each TRBV and TRBJ gene. MiXCR was run by TCRdb on the multiplex PCR reads, yielding one entry per CDR3 protein. This table has approximately 11,000 distinct CDR3 sequences, over 35% appearing once. The sequenced sample was PBMCs, obtained before or after stereotactic body radiation therapy (not recorded which). These receptors were taken from a donor over 45 with non-small cell lung cancer.

This clonotype was counted ten times or more. The J gene is TRBJ2-3, the V gene TRBV7-6; the match to TRBD2 covers 8 bases. The length of the CDR3 is 15 residues. Germline V lookup: CDR1 SGHVS, CDR2 FNYEAQ. Trimming removed 2 bases from V and 4 bases from J; junction bases left unmatched: 5. The CDR3 DNA is TGTGCCAGCAGCTTATACGGCGGGGGGTCAGATACGCAGTATTTT. Protein sequence: CASSLYGGGSDTQYF.

In this sample, this clonotype turned up many times. The chain has TRBV27 and TRBJ2-1; D could derive from TRBD1 or TRBD2 (5 bases each). CDR1 and CDR2 (germline): MNHEY, SMNVEV (reference sequence). Deletions cut 3 bases from V and 8 bases from J, with 14 bases between. This CDR3 spans 14 amino acids. CDR3 DNA sequence: TGTGCCAGCAGTTTGGGGACCACATGGGATGAGCAGTTCTTC. The encoded protein is CASSLGTTWDEQFF.

In this sample, this clonotype turned up a few times. This chain joins TRBV15 and TRBJ2-1, with D unclear. CDR1 is LNHNV, CDR2 YYDKDF, per germline (reference sequence). This CDR3 has 12 amino acids. Trimming removed 6 bases at V and 4 bases at J, with 7 bases between. The CDR3 coding sequence is TGTGCCACCAGGAATTTGTACAATGAGCAGTTCTTC. Its protein product is CATRNLYNEQFF.

Points on this clonotype: Compared with germline, one end of the junction differs, possibly owing to a read error. CDR3 bases: TGTGTCAGCAGCGTAGCTACGATCGCGGGGACAACTGAAGCTTTCTTT. It specifies CVSSVATIAGTTEAFF. The chain couples TRBV9 to TRBJ1-1; TRBD1 is a possible D gene (6 bases). Germline V gives CDR1 SGDLS, CDR2 YYNGEE. This CDR3 contains 16 residues.

As concerns this clonotype: The junction departs from germline at one end; a sequencing error may be responsible. This chain links TRBV6-1 with TRBJ2-5; TRBD2 might be the D (6 bases). The length of the CDR3 is 13 residues. Germline assignment: CDR1 MNHNS and CDR2 SASEGT. The CDR3 sequence: CASSAEFRGTQYF. The CDR3 nucleotides are TGTGCCAGCAGTGCGGAATTCCGGGGGACCCAGTACTTT.

In its sample, this clonotype was seen many times. V gene TRBV6-1 combines with J gene TRBJ2-7; no clear D gene. From germline, CDR1 is MNHNS and CDR2 SASEGT. The V end was cut by 4 bases, the J end by 0 bases, with 7 bases between. The CDR3 loop spans 13 amino acids. CDR3 DNA sequence: TGTGCCAGCAGTGGGGCAGGCTCCTACGAGCAGTACGTC. It encodes CASSGAGSYEQYV.

The rearrangement uses TRBV6-1 and TRBJ2-1; D is perhaps TRBD1 or TRBD2 (6 bases each). Germline loops: CDR1 MNHNS, CDR2 SASEGT. V lost 6 bases, J lost 5 bases, and 14 bases lay in between. There are 14 residues in the CDR3. In nucleotides, the CDR3 is TGTGCCAGCAGCGAGGGGGGCCTAAACAATGAGCAGTTCTTC. Translation gives CASSEGGLNNEQFF.

This chain connects TRBV9 to TRBJ2-3; D gene unclear. The CDR3 sequence is 14 residues long. The germline V gene has CDR1 SGDLS and CDR2 YYNGEE. Trimming took 6 bases from V and 2 from J, leaving 13 bases between them. CDR3 sequence: CASTTSWVTDTQYF. The DNA of the CDR3 is TGTGCCAGCACCACGTCATGGGTCACAGATACGCAGTATTTT.

This clonotype is medium-sized (0.01 to 0.1%) within its sample. V and J are TRBV6-1 and TRBJ2-7, with TRBD2 matching 12 bases. The V and J ends lost 6 bases and 4 bases, in that order; junction bases with no gene match: 1. Germline CDR1 reads MNHNS; CDR2 reads SASEGT. The CDR3 length is 13 residues. CDR3 amino acids: CASRTSGSYEQYF. The CDR3 region has the DNA TGTGCCAGCAGGACTAGCGGGAGTTACGAGCAGTACTTC.

This clonotype was counted many times. The rearrangement joins TRBV28 to TRBJ1-5, with D hard to call. Trimming removed 9 bases at V and 3 bases at J, with 18 bases between. This CDR3 region has 15 residues. Germline CDR1 is MDHEN and CDR2 is SYDVKM. The CDR3 reads CASNKGGGDNQPQHF. DNA for the CDR3: TGTGCCAGTAACAAGGGTGGCGGGGACAATCAGCCCCAGCATTTT.

This clonotype was detected many times. The junction and the germline gene differ at one end; a read error may be behind it. The chain carries TRBV7-7 and TRBJ2-1; D gene unclear. The CDR3 totals 15 residues. The germline V gene encodes CDR1 SSHAT and CDR2 FNYEAQ (reference sequence). CDR3 in DNA: TGTGCTAGCAGCCCCAGCTCAAGCTCCTACAATGAGCAGTTCTTC. This codes for CASSPSSSSYNEQFF.

On this clonotype: This probably arose from a read error, given a far larger clone one base away. The chain uses TRBV24-1 and TRBJ2-4; tentative D call: TRBD1 (6 bases). The assigned J gene may be wrong: the sequence end matches TRBJ2-1 better. The CDR3 covers 13 residues. Germline V gene sequence: CDR1 KGHDR, CDR2 SFDVKD. The chain's CDR3 is CATSRGSYNVQFF. In DNA form, the CDR3 reads TGTGCCACCAGCAGGGGTTCCTACAATGTGCAGTTCTTC.

CDR3 bases: TGTGCCAGCAGCGGGAGGGGTCGTACCGGGGAGCTGTTTTTT. As protein: CASSGRGRTGELFF. V and J are TRBV2 and TRBJ2-2; TRBD2 matches 8 bases. V lost 6 bases, J lost 5 bases, and 5 bases stayed unmatched. The germline V gene has CDR1 SNHLY and CDR2 FYNNEI. The CDR3 is 14 residues long.

This clonotype was seen repeatedly, ten times or more. V is TRBV9 and J is TRBJ2-5, with 9 bases aligning to TRBD1. Germline CDR1 reads SGDLS; CDR2 reads YYNGEE. The V segment lost 4 bases and the J segment 1 base; nucleotides outside the gene matches: 2. The CDR3 has 14 residues. Here the CDR3 reads CASSSGQGQETQYF. The CDR3 DNA reads TGTGCCAGCAGCTCGGGACAGGGCCAAGAGACCCAGTACTTC.

This clonotype was found many times. The chain links TRBV9 to TRBJ2-1; possibly TRBD2 for D (6 bases). The CDR3 covers 15 residues. Trimming removed 3 bases from V and 6 bases from J, with 16 bases in between. Germline CDR1 is SGDLS and CDR2 is YYNGEE. The CDR3 nucleotides are TGTGCCAGCAGCGGCGGGATTACCCTCTCCAATGAGCAGTTCTTC. Amino acids: CASSGGITLSNEQFF.

This clonotype was seen at least ten times. The V and J genes are TRBV5-1 and TRBJ1-3; unclear D gene. V lost 5 bases and J lost 0, with 9 bases in between. The germline CDR1 and CDR2 sequences are SGHRS and YFSETQ. The CDR3 totals 14 residues. The CDR3 is CASRTEVSGNTIYF. CDR3 coding DNA: TGCGCCAGCAGAACGGAGGTCTCTGGAAACACCATATATTTT.

This clonotype came up once. The chain has TRBV27 and TRBJ1-2, with 7 bases matching TRBD1. Germline-derived CDR1 and CDR2 are MNHEY and SMNVEV (reference sequence). V lost 4 bases and J lost 1; bases outside the gene matches: 9. The length of the CDR3 is 16 residues. CDR3 amino acids: CASSSYTGELNYGYTF. The DNA of the CDR3 is TGTGCCAGCAGTTCTTATACAGGGGAGCTTAACTATGGCTACACCTTC.

This clonotype was counted ten times or more. This chain connects TRBV20-1 to TRBJ2-5; D is uncertain. The V end was cut by 1 base, the J end by 6 bases, with 18 bases between. This CDR3 region has 15 residues. Germline V gene sequence: CDR1 DFQATT, CDR2 SNEGSKA (reference sequence). CDR3 bases: TGCAGTGCTAGAGTCCCGGGCGGAGCCCAGAAGACCCAGTACTTC. This encodes CSARVPGGAQKTQYF.

Within the sample, this clonotype is medium-sized. The chain uses TRBV11-3 and TRBJ2-1; 9 nucleotides line up with TRBD1. The CDR3 extends over 15 amino acids. V lost 1 base and J lost 8; bases outside the gene matches: 6. Germline values: CDR1 SGHNT, CDR2 YENEEA. CDR3 amino acids: CASSLGRTGADEQFF. For the CDR3, the DNA is TGTGCCAGCAGCTTAGGAAGGACAGGGGCTGATGAGCAGTTCTTC. Looking up the rest from reference TRBV11-3 and TRBJ2-1 gives the full variable domain: EAGVVQSPRYKIIEKKQPVAFWCNPISGHNTLYWYLQNLGQGPELLIRYENEEAVDDSQLPKDRFSAERLKGVDSTLKIQPAELGDSAVYLCASSLGRTGADEQFFGPGTRLTVL.

The V call is TRBV25-1, the J call TRBJ2-1; 9 nucleotides agree with TRBD2. The length of the CDR3 is 17 residues. Per the germline V gene, CDR1 is MGHDK and CDR2 is SYGVNS. V was pared by 3 bases and J by 7 bases, with 13 bases of the junction left unmatched. The CDR3 sequence: CASSDFTLAGTGNEQFF. CDR3 nucleotide sequence: TGTGCCAGCAGTGACTTCACGCTAGCGGGAACGGGTAATGAGCAGTTCTTC.

This clonotype was picked up many times. The chain is built from TRBV5-4 and TRBJ2-4; D perhaps matches TRBD1 (6 bases). The germline CDR1 and CDR2 sequences are SGHNT and YYREEE (reference sequence). There are 16 residues in the CDR3. V was clipped by 0 bases and J by 3 bases, with 13 bases between them. This CDR3 is CASSLGTDKGKNIQYF. As DNA, the CDR3 is TGTGCCAGCAGCTTGGGGACAGATAAGGGCAAAAACATTCAGTACTTC.

Of note for this clonotype: The germline gene is not matched at one end of the junction; a read error may be the cause. The V call is TRBV25-1, the J call TRBJ2-5; 9 positions match TRBD2. The length of the CDR3 is 15 residues. The germline gives CDR1 MGHDK, CDR2 SYGVNS. CDR3 DNA: TGTACCAGCAGGACCCCGGGACTAGCAGGGACGACCCAGTACTTC. It is translated as CTSRTPGLAGTTQYF. Full variable domain (remainder filled in from reference TRBV25-1 and TRBJ2-5): EADIYQTPRYLVIGTGKKITLECSQTMGHDKMYWYQQDPGMELHLIHYSYGVNSTEKGDLSSESTVSRIRTEHFPLTLESARPSHTSQYLCTSRTPGLAGTTQYFGPGTRLLVL.

This clonotype showed up many times. This chain links TRBV5-5 with TRBJ2-3; either TRBD1 or TRBD2 may fit D (5 bases each). The CDR3 sequence is 17 residues long. Between the trimmed V and J ends, which lost 3 bases and 0 bases, there was a span of 17 bases. CDR1 and CDR2 from the germline V gene are SGHKS and YYEKEE (reference sequence). The chain's CDR3 is CASSSITGTTSTDTQYF. CDR3 nucleotides: TGTGCCAGCAGCTCGATTACCGGGACCACTAGCACAGATACGCAGTATTTT.

This clonotype was seen ten or more times. V is TRBV7-3 and J is TRBJ1-2; 8 bases line up with TRBD1. Germline V gene sequence: CDR1 SGHTA, CDR2 FQGTGA. The V segment lost 5 bases and the J segment 4 bases; nucleotides outside the gene matches: 12. The CDR3 contains 16 residues. The CDR3 sequence: CASSIGQGRNLYGYTF. CDR3 nucleotides: TGTGCCAGCAGCATAGGACAGGGTCGGAACCTCTATGGCTACACCTTC.

The J gene is TRBJ2-5, the V gene TRBV6-2 or TRBV6-3; 7 nucleotides agree with TRBD1. Germline V gene sequence: CDR1 MNHEY, CDR2 SVGEGT. After removal of 5 bases from V and 4 bases from J, the junction contained 4 bases not matched to a gene. The CDR3 is 13 amino acids. CDR3: CASSPRQGETQYF. In nucleotides, the CDR3 is TGTGCCAGCAGTCCGCGACAGGGAGAGACCCAGTACTTC.

J is TRBJ2-6 and V is TRBV18; D is unclear. The V gene lost 3 bases and the J gene lost 0 bases, with 9 bases spanning the gap. Looked up from germline, CDR1 is KGHSH and CDR2 is LQKENI. The CDR3 has 16 amino acids. The CDR3 protein is CASSPMGISGANVLTF. The DNA for the CDR3 is TGTGCCAGCTCACCCATGGGGATCTCTGGGGCCAACGTCCTGACTTTC.